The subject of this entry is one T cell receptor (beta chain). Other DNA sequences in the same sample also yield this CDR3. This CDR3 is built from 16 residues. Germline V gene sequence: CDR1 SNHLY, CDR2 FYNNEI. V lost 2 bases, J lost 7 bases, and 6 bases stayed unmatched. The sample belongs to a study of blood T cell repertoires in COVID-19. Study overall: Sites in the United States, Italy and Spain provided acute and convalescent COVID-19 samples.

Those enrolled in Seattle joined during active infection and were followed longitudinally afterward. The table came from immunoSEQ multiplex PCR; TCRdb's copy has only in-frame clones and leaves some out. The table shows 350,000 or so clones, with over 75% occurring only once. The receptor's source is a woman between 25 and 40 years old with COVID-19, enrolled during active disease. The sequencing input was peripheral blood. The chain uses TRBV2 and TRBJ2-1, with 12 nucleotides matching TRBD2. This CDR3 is CASSEPGLAGGNEQFF. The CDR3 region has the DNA TGTGCCAGCAGTGAACCAGGGCTAGCGGGAGGGAATGAGCAGTTCTTC.